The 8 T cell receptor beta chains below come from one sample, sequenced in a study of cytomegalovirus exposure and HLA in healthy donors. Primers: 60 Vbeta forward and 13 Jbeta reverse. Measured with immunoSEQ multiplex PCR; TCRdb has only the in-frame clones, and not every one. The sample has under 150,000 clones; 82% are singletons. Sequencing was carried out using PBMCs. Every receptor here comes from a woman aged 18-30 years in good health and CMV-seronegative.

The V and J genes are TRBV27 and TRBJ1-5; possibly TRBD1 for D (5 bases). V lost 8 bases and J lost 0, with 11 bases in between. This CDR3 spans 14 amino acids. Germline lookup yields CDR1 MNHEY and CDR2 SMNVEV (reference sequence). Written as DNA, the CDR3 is TGTGCCAGCTCACCCAGGGATAGCAATCAGCCCCAGCATTTT. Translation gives CASSPRDSNQPQHF.

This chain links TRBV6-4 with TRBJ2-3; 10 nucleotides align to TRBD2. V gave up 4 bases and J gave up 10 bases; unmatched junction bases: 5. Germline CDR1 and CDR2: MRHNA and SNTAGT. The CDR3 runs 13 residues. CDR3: CASSVLAGDPQYF. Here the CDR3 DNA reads TGTGCCAGCAGTGTGCTAGCGGGAGACCCGCAGTATTTT.

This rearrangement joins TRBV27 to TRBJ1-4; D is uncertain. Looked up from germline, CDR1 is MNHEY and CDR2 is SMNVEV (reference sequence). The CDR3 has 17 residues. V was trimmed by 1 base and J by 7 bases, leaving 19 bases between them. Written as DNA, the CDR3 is TGTGCCAGCAGTTTATTTTCGAGTCCAATGCAAAGTGAAAAACTGTTTTTT. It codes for CASSLFSSPMQSEKLFF.

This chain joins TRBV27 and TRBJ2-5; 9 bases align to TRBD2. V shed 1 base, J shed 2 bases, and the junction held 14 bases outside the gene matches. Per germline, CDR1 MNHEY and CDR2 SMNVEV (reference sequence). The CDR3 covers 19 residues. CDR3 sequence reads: CASSLYPPPLAGLQETQYF. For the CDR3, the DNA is TGTGCCAGCAGTTTATACCCCCCCCCACTAGCGGGCCTGCAAGAGACCCAGTACTTC.

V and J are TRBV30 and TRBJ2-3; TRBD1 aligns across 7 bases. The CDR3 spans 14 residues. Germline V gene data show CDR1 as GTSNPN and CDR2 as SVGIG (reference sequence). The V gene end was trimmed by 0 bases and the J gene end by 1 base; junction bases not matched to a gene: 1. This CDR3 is CAWSVRGRTDTQYF. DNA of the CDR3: TGTGCCTGGAGTGTAAGGGGGCGCACAGATACGCAGTATTTT.

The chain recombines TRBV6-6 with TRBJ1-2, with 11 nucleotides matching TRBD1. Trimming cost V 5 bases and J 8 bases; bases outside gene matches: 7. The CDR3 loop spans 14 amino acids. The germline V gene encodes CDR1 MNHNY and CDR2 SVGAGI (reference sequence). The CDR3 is CASSTDRGQRGYTF. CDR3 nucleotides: TGTGCCAGCAGTACGGACAGGGGGCAGAGGGGCTACACCTTC.

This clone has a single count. For the CDR3, the DNA is TGTGCCAGCTCACCACCGGGGACAGGGGGAAAAAACATTCAGTACTTC. Its translation is CASSPPGTGGKNIQYF. V gene TRBV18 combines with J gene TRBJ2-4; 11 bases map to TRBD1. Germline values: CDR1 KGHSH, CDR2 LQKENI. Losses at the gene ends were 0 bases for V and 4 bases for J; bases not matched to a gene: 2. The CDR3 is 16 residues long.

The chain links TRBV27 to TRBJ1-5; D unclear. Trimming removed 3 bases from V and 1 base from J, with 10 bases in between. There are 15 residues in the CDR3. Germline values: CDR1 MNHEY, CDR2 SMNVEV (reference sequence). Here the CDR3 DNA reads TGTGCCAGCAGTTTGGGCCAGCGGAGCAATCAGCCCCAGCATTTT. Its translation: CASSLGQRSNQPQHF.